Included here is one T cell receptor beta chain sequence, with context. Its antigen remains unidentified. This entry comes from a study of graft-versus-host responses after intestinal transplantation. On the study more broadly: Among the recipients, all got anti-thymocyte globulin induction and then tacrolimus and steroids for 3 to 4 years.

Using immunoSEQ multiplex PCR, the repertoire was profiled, and TCRdb retains in-frame clones only, with some absent. The sample carries around 100,000 clones, about 92% recorded once. Findings and caveats of the study: High graft-versus-host to host-versus-graft clonal ratios were found in allografts of patients who had graft-donor T cell macrochimerism. Recipient-marrow GvH clones were detected, some having first appeared in ileum or blood.

The germline V gene encodes CDR1 GTSNPN and CDR2 SVGIG (reference sequence). The CDR3 runs 17 residues. The junction had 19 bases not matched to a gene; V was cut back by 3 bases and J by 6 bases. The chain is built from TRBV30 and TRBJ1-2; TRBD1 matches 7 bases. The receptor was isolated from a human donor who was the organ donor for an intestinal transplant. Specimen: unstimulated CD4+ T cells sorted from spleen or lymph node cells, collected before transplant. CDR3 sequence reads: CAWRPKQYRDSSDGYTF. The CDR3 DNA sequence: TGTGCCTGGAGACCGAAACAATACCGGGACAGCTCAGATGGCTACACCTTC.